This T cell receptor (beta chain) was obtained from a study of blood T cell repertoires in COVID-19 (dated by TCRdb to 2018 to 2020). Study-wide context: Samples from collaborators originated in the United States, Italy and Spain and spanned both the acute and convalescent phases of COVID-19. The sample metadata nearly always contained a de-identified subject ID, COVID-19 status, age in years and sex. Where available, HLA class I and class II types were taken from metadata supplied by the sample provider and were not determined by assay-based typing. Samples came from the ongoing ImmuneRACE study (first 160 participants) plus 1,254 subjects from 6 global collaborators. The repertoires were released in a freely available public database meant as a resource for research on the immune response to SARS-CoV-2. The prospective study material was composed of cDNA or gDNA derived from T cells, B-cell-depleted T cells, or PBMCs. Subjects who had been exposed to COVID-19, were actively infected with it, or had recovered from it provided the deeply sampled blood TCRbeta repertoires that made up the dataset.

Participants in the prospective study were enrolled through a virtual design, were aged roughly 18 to 90 years, and lived in 24 United States geographic areas. To assign participants to cohorts, the prospective study relied on clinical history that participants themselves reported in a screening survey and a study questionnaire. Mobile phlebotomists in the prospective study collected whole blood, serum and a nasopharyngeal or oropharyngeal swab from every participant. Over a roughly 2-month period, participants in the prospective study had the option of providing additional blood draws and questionnaires. Before DNA extraction, blood samples from the prospective study were shipped at room temperature or frozen. The immunoSEQ Assay, a bias-controlled multiplex PCR, was used to amplify TCRbeta CDR3 regions from genomic DNA. For the original study's pipeline: Within the assay, amplification of reference gene primers was used to estimate how many nucleated cells each sample contained. Sequence reads were collapsed and filtered to measure the absolute abundance of every unique TCRbeta CDR3 rearrangement. For each sample, productive Simpson clonality was calculated by taking the square root of Simpson's diversity index across productive rearrangements. TCRdb obtained this table from immuneACCESS and retained in-frame rearrangements with V and J assigned. These tables miss some clones; where compared with another copy, unresolved V genes account for less than half of the shortfall, and the remainder is unexplained. D and trimming were read from the DNA, whereas the V and J calls and clone size are those reported in that table. A total of roughly 220,000 clones appear in this sample, approximately 86% of them only once. Roughly 3.8% of the sample lies in the top ten.

Taken from cysteine to phenylalanine, the CDR3 has 18 residues. Just the 54-base CDR3 DNA is kept, in frame starting at base 1. The paper's findings and limits, for the study overall: How much clinical and demographic metadata was included differed by source and by participant, and the metadata was provided uncurated.

As for this clone: No cognate antigen has been identified for it. No per-base quality is available; no much larger clone lies one base away.

The chain is made from TRBV21-1 and TRBJ1-6; the table's TRBD1 call for D was not verified on the DNA. TRBV21-1 is marked as a pseudogene. The material sequenced was PBMCs or T cells enriched from blood (not recorded which). The receptor comes from a woman aged 40 to 55 with acute COVID-19. The DNA sequence reads TGTGCCAGCAGCAAAGTAATGCGGGACAGGGGGATTGGGTCACCCCTCCACTTT. Its translation reads: CASSKVMRDRGIGSPLHF.